The 13 T cell receptor beta chains given below trace back to one sample, sequenced in a study of response to subunit inactivated influenza vaccine. TCRdb independently ran MiXCR on the RT-PCR reads; one entry per CDR3 protein. Found here are roughly 760,000 distinct CDR3 sequences, 20% to 25% of them singletons; the top ten hold roughly 10%. The input for sequencing was PBMCs from blood, taken 5 days after vaccination. The receptors come from a man aged 45 to 65 who received an inactivated influenza vaccine.

This clonotype was counted ten times or more. V and J are TRBV29-1 and TRBJ2-3; no firm D call. Germline V gene data show CDR1 as SQVTM and CDR2 as ANQGSEA. The CDR3 totals 14 residues. V lost 4 bases to trimming and J lost 2 bases, with 13 bases between them. CDR3 residues: CSVGVSTTTDTQYF. The CDR3 nucleotides read TGCAGCGTTGGGGTATCCACCACCACAGATACGCAGTATTTT.

The rearrangement uses TRBV11-2 and TRBJ2-3, with D perhaps TRBD1 (7 bases). The CDR3 runs 15 residues. The germline V and J ends were trimmed by 3 bases and 0 bases, with 10 bases remaining between them. Germline CDR1 SGHAT, CDR2 FQNNGV. CDR3 residues: CASSFRGTSTDTQYF. DNA for the CDR3: TGTGCCAGCAGCTTCAGGGGGACTAGCACAGATACGCAGTATTTT.

This clonotype was observed a few times. This rearrangement joins TRBV21-1 to TRBJ2-1; TRBD2 was called by the table and not checked on the DNA. TRBV21-1 is labeled a pseudogene. This CDR3 region has 13 residues. CDR3 in DNA: TGTGCCAGCAGCACTCTAGGAGGGACCCCTCAGTTCTTC. Its protein is CASSTLGGTPQFF.

This clonotype was found a few times. The chain combines TRBV10-3 with TRBJ2-3; D perhaps matches TRBD1 (6 bases). The CDR3 totals 14 residues. V was cut by 4 bases and J by 3 bases, with 11 bases left in between. Germline V CDR1 and CDR2: ENHRY, SYGVKD. In DNA, the CDR3 is TGTGCCATCAGTGTCGGGACACAGACAGATACGCAGTATTTT. This encodes CAISVGTQTDTQYF.

DNA for the CDR3: TGCAGTGCTAGAGATGTGACGGGGGAAGGTCCTTATAGCAATCAGCCCCAGCATTTT. Residues: CSARDVTGEGPYSNQPQHF. J is TRBJ1-5 and V is TRBV20-1; weak D call: TRBD1 (5 bases). Germline CDR1 and CDR2: DFQATT and SNEGSKA (reference sequence). The V and J ends lost 0 bases and 0 bases respectively, with 21 bases between them. The CDR3 consists of 19 residues.

This clonotype was seen more than once but under ten times. The gene calls are TRBV7-2 and TRBJ2-4; unclear D gene. CDR1 SGHTA and CDR2 FQGNSA come from the germline V gene. The CDR3 has 13 residues. V was clipped by 1 base and J by 9 bases, with 10 bases between them. CDR3 amino acids: CASSLERLSIQYF. The CDR3 DNA follows: TGTGCCAGCAGCTTAGAACGCCTCAGCATTCAGTACTTC.

The chain combines TRBV4-3 with TRBJ2-5; 8 bases map to TRBD2. Trimming removed 2 bases from V and 2 bases from J; junction bases left unmatched: 7. Germline CDR1 LGHNA, CDR2 YSLEER. The length of the CDR3 is 16 residues. CDR3 residues: CASSQLATSGQETQYF. The CDR3, as DNA: TGCGCCAGCAGCCAATTAGCTACTAGCGGACAAGAGACCCAGTACTTC.

This chain links TRBV27 with TRBJ2-7, with unresolved D. Looked up from germline, CDR1 is MNHEY and CDR2 is SMNVEV (reference sequence). This CDR3 region has 15 residues. V shed 5 bases and J shed 0 bases, with 14 bases lying between them. The CDR3 region has the DNA TGTGCCAGCAGTCCATACGGCCTGGTCTCCTACGAGCAGTACTTC. It encodes CASSPYGLVSYEQYF.

The V gene is TRBV25-1, the J gene TRBJ1-6; 8 nucleotides agree with TRBD1. This CDR3 is built from 14 residues. Trimming took 6 bases from V and 7 from J; bases not matched to a gene: 5. The germline V gene encodes CDR1 MGHDK and CDR2 SYGVNS. CDR3 residues: CASSRTGRNSPLHF. CDR3 bases: TGTGCCAGCAGCCGGACAGGGCGGAATTCACCCCTCCACTTT.

The J gene is TRBJ2-7, the V gene TRBV20-1; no clear D. The CDR3 sequence is 11 residues long. Germline V CDR1 and CDR2: DFQATT, SNEGSKA (reference sequence). Trimming took off 6 bases at V and 4 bases at J, with 10 bases between the two ends. The CDR3 loop is CSAVAVYEQYF. DNA of the CDR3: TGCAGTGCAGTGGCCGTTTACGAGCAGTACTTC.

The CDR3 sequence: CASSSQNSGANVLTF. CDR3 nucleotide sequence: TGTGCCAGCAGCTCCCAGAACTCTGGGGCCAACGTCCTGACTTTC. The rearrangement joins TRBV11-2 to TRBJ2-6, with D unclear. Germline CDR1 is SGHAT and CDR2 is FQNNGV. V was shortened by 4 bases and J by 0 bases, with 7 bases between the two germline ends. The CDR3 loop spans 15 amino acids.

The J gene is TRBJ2-5, the V gene TRBV29-1; TRBD1 matches at 7 bases. Germline V gene data show CDR1 as SQVTM and CDR2 as ANQGSEA. The CDR3 loop spans 13 amino acids. The trim removed 6 bases at V and 3 bases at J, leaving 7 bases unmatched. CDR3 DNA: TGCAGCGTCGGGACAGTAAGGGAAGAGACCCAGTACTTC. Translating gives CSVGTVREETQYF. The full variable domain, rest sourced from reference TRBV29-1 and TRBJ2-5, is SAVISQKPSRDICQRGTSLTIQCQVDSQVTMMFWYRQQPGQSLTLIATANQGSEATYESGFVIDKFPISRPNLTFSTLTVSNMSPEDSSIYLCSVGTVREETQYFGPGTRLLVL.

In DNA, the CDR3 is TGTGCCAGCAGTTTAGTACCGGGGGGGCAGCCCCAGCATTTT. Protein: CASSLVPGGQPQHF. This chain links TRBV12-3 or TRBV12-4 with TRBJ1-5; tentatively, D is TRBD1 (5 bases). The ends were cut back, 1 base at V and 7 bases at J, with 11 bases in the middle. The CDR3 covers 14 residues.